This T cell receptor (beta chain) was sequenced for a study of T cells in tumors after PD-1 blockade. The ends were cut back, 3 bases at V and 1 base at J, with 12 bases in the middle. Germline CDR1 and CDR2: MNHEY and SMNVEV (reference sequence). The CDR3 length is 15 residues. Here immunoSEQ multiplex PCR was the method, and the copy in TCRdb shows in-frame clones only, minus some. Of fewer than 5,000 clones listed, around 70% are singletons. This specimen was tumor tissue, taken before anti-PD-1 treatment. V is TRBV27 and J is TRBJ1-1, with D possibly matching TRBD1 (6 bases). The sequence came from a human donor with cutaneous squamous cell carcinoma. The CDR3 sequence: CASSLWGRGNTEAFF. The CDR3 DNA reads TGTGCCAGCAGTTTGTGGGGCAGGGGGAACACTGAAGCTTTCTTT.